Listed here are 13 T cell receptor beta chains from one sample, sequenced in a study of shared T cell receptors in the human thymus. Profiling relied on immunoSEQ multiplex PCR, and the TCRdb table lists in-frame clones only, not all of them. The top ten clones hold roughly 0.0086% of a sample with 500,000 to 850,000 clones, around 87% of them seen once. The data also belong to a second study, concerning human thymus T cells.

The sequencing input was thymocytes. These receptors originate from a boy under two years old with a congenital heart defect.

V and J are TRBV5-6 and TRBJ1-5, with 7 bases fitting TRBD1. CDR1 and CDR2 from the germline V gene are SGHDT and YYEEEE. The CDR3 consists of 16 residues. Unmatched junction bases numbered 5, after V lost 1 base and J lost 1 base. The CDR3 region has the DNA TGTGCCAGCAGCTTGCACACAGGGGAGAGCAATCAGCCCCAGCATTTT. Translation gives CASSLHTGESNQPQHF.

V and J are TRBV5-1 and TRBJ1-1; the match to TRBD1 covers 9 bases. CDR3 length equals 14 residues. Trimming at V came to 3 bases and at J to 5 bases, leaving 5 bases not matched to a gene. Per germline, CDR1 SGHRS and CDR2 YFSETQ. The CDR3 here is CASSWTGTGTEAFF. CDR3 sequence (DNA): TGCGCCAGCAGCTGGACCGGGACAGGGACTGAAGCTTTCTTT.

The chain links TRBV7-8 to TRBJ2-1; 8 bases match TRBD2. V shed 5 bases, J shed 6 bases, and the junction held 0 bases outside the gene matches. The germline CDR1 and CDR2 sequences are SGHVS and FQNEAQ. This CDR3 comprises 12 residues. CDR3 DNA sequence: TGTGCCAGCAGCCGGGGGGGCAATGAGCAGTTCTTC. It is translated as CASSRGGNEQFF.

The chain employs TRBV5-8 and TRBJ1-1, with D possibly TRBD1 on 5 matching bases. V lost 5 bases and J 0 bases, leaving 17 bases between the germline ends. CDR3 length equals 16 residues. The germline CDR1 and CDR2 sequences are SGHTS and YDEGEE. The CDR3 DNA follows: TGTGCCAGCAGTTATAGGACAAGGCCGATGAACACTGAAGCTTTCTTT. Translated: CASSYRTRPMNTEAFF.

This sequence joins TRBV10-2 and TRBJ1-5; TRBD1 agrees at 7 bases. The germline CDR1 and CDR2 sequences are WSHSY and SAAADI. The CDR3 spans 15 residues. Germline trimming cut 4 bases from V and 3 bases from J; bases unmatched to any gene: 6. CDR3 nucleotide sequence: TGCGCCAGCAGTGTTAGGGGGCTGGTCAATCAGCCCCAGCATTTT. Encoded protein: CASSVRGLVNQPQHF.

The V gene is TRBV27, the J gene TRBJ1-2; 9 positions match TRBD1. The CDR3 length is 15 residues. Germline assignment: CDR1 MNHEY and CDR2 SMNVEV (reference sequence). V was clipped by 6 bases and J by 5 bases; unmatched bases: 10. The CDR3: CASRPQPGQGYGYTF. The CDR3 nucleotides are TGTGCCAGCAGGCCCCAACCGGGACAGGGTTATGGCTACACCTTC.

The chain employs TRBV28 and TRBJ2-1; 12 positions match TRBD2. After removal of 6 bases from V and 5 bases from J, the junction contained 8 bases not matched to a gene. Per the germline V gene, CDR1 is MDHEN and CDR2 is SYDVKM. The CDR3 spans 16 residues. The CDR3 coding sequence is TGTGCCAGCAGCCCACCGCGGACTAGCGGGAACAATGAGCAGTTCTTC. Amino acids: CASSPPRTSGNNEQFF. The whole variable domain, remainder taken from reference TRBV28 and TRBJ2-1, is DVKVTQSSRYLVKRTGEKVFLECVQDMDHENMFWYRQDPGLGLRLIYFSYDVKMKEKGDIPEGYSVSREKKERFSLILESASTNQTSMYLCASSPPRTSGNNEQFFGPGTRLTVL.

The chain employs TRBV18 and TRBJ2-3; D perhaps matches TRBD1 (6 bases). V was pared by 2 bases and J by 2 bases, with 17 bases between. Germline CDR1 reads KGHSH; CDR2 reads LQKENI. The CDR3 extends over 17 amino acids. The CDR3 DNA follows: TGTGCCAGCTCACCAGCCCTGGTCAGGGGATACACAGATACGCAGTATTTT. Protein: CASSPALVRGYTDTQYF. The whole variable domain, remainder taken from reference TRBV18 and TRBJ2-3, is NAGVMQNPRHLVRRRGQEARLRCSPMKGHSHVYWYRQLPEEGLKFMVYLQKENIIDESGMPKERFSAEFPKEGPSILRIQQVVRGDSAAYFCASSPALVRGYTDTQYFGPGTRLTVL.

This chain uses TRBV6-6 with TRBJ1-2; TRBD1 aligns across 12 bases. Looked up from germline, CDR1 is MNHNY and CDR2 is SVGAGI (reference sequence). J lost 6 bases, V lost 5 bases, and 1 base had no gene match. The CDR3 is made up of 13 amino acids. The CDR3 DNA sequence: TGTGCCAGCAGTGGGACAGGGGGCCATGGCTACACCTTC. Its protein product is CASSGTGGHGYTF.

This chain uses TRBV28 with TRBJ2-1, with 9 bases matching TRBD1. V was pared by 6 bases and J by 7 bases, with 10 bases of the junction left unmatched. Germline values: CDR1 MDHEN, CDR2 SYDVKM. CDR3 length: 15 residues. The CDR3 DNA is TGTGCCAGCAGCCACGGGACAGGGTTCTCTAATGAGCAGTTCTTC. Translated: CASSHGTGFSNEQFF.

The V call is TRBV5-4, the J call TRBJ1-4; D is possibly TRBD1 (6 bases). CDR3 length: 16 residues. CDR1 is SGHNT, CDR2 YYREEE, per germline (reference sequence). Trimming removed 3 bases at V and 5 bases at J, with 17 bases between. The DNA of the CDR3 is TGTGCCAGCAGCTCAAATCCGGGACAACGGAATGAAAAACTGTTTTTT. As protein: CASSSNPGQRNEKLFF.

J is TRBJ2-3 and V is TRBV19; 7 nucleotides agree with TRBD1. The CDR3 is 16 residues long. CDR1 and CDR2 (germline): LNHDA, SQIVND (reference sequence). The junction had 10 bases not matched to a gene; V was cut back by 7 bases and J by 0 bases. CDR3 sequence: CASTNRGRGSTDTQYF. The DNA for the CDR3 is TGTGCCAGTACTAACCGGGGCAGGGGGAGCACAGATACGCAGTATTTT.

The J gene is TRBJ2-1, the V gene TRBV10-3, with TRBD2 matching 9 bases. The V gene's germline CDR1 is ENHRY and CDR2 SYGVKD. V gave up 7 bases and J gave up 5 bases; unmatched junction bases: 3. The CDR3 runs to 13 residues. This chain's CDR3 is CAITRTSDNEQFF. The CDR3 DNA is TGTGCCATCACCAGGACTAGCGACAATGAGCAGTTCTTC.